This note documents a single TCR beta chain sequence. Its antigen is currently not known. A junction end diverges from the germline sequence, so it may reflect a read error. At the DNA level, this CDR3 is encoded by other sequences in the same sample as well. The sample originates from a study of shared clonotypes between healthy human individuals (dated by TCRdb to about 2020). For context, the study as a whole: A few men and two women, aged 18 to 49 years, made up the cohort. For each donor, CD4 naive and CD4 memory were each given three plates, CD8 naive was given two plates, and CD8 memory was given one plate. To estimate repertoire size and how much clonotype sharing occurs between individuals, the study deeply sequenced the blood TCR repertoires of 4 to 6 healthy adults. To increase sequencing depth and limit assay-specific biases, different laboratories used diverse techniques to prepare libraries and sequence TCR repertoires. Per donor, leukapheresis produced somewhere between about 0.94 and 9.5 billion PBMCs.

Donors were healthy HIV-negative adults with no recently reported acute infections or vaccinations. Every donor was a Caucasian adult living in Nashville, Tennessee, USA. CD8 memory samples consisted of magnetically selected CD45RO+ cells combined with CCR7-negative CD45RA+ effector memory (TemRA) cells. After blood collection by leukapheresis, PBMCs were isolated using Ficoll-Histopaque density gradient centrifugation and then cryopreserved in the vapor phase of liquid nitrogen. Analytical flow cytometry was used to check the purity and quantity of each magnetically sorted T cell population. Genomic DNA was isolated from every sorted fraction and measured by UV absorbance on a Nanodrop 2000c. The study at large found these results: Naive subsets generally had larger estimated clonotype richness than memory subsets did. Across a few donors, about 5% of naive CD4, over 3% of naive CD8, around 2.1% of memory CD4, and roughly 0.4% of memory CD8 clonotypes were shared. Pairwise subsampling indicated that sequencing depth was expected to affect the degree of clonotype sharing among donors. Sampling was restricted to blood, and TCR repertoires in tissues likely differ from the TCR repertoires found in blood. Incomplete sequencing was indicated by rarefaction of sorted-subset datasets, despite the large sequencing depth. Higher generation probabilities were observed for clonotypes shared by all four sorted-subset donors than for non-shared clonotypes. The genetic and exposure-history diversity represented was limited by the small number of donors.

TCR CDR3 regions were amplified from genomic DNA by multiplex PCR using the deep immunoSEQ assay. For each cell subset, the extracted genomic DNA was distributed evenly across all wells of several immunoSEQ 96-well plates, and each plate served as one replicate. For sorted subsets, approximately 190 ng genomic DNA, equal to tens of thousands of T cell genomes, was loaded into each replicate PCR. The purified libraries were quantified using a Qubit 3.0 fluorometer, sized with a Bioanalyzer 2100, and then quantified again using the KAPA Library Quantification kit. Each immunoSEQ 96-well plate was sequenced on its own single-read 150-cycle Illumina NextSeq 550 flow cell. As for how the authors treated the data: Because only junctional sequences without quality scores were contained in the immunoSEQ output, filtering matching that applied to full-length reads could not be performed. Sequences were annotated with PyIR, a Python wrapper for IgBLAST v1.9, using IMGT germline references to assign V/J genes and CDR3. Any read was removed if the V/J assignment was weak (E-value above 1e-6), the CDR3 was missing, or the read contained stop codons, out-of-frame junctions, or ambiguous translated residues. V3J clonotypes were defined by identical inferred V gene, J gene, and CDR3 amino acid sequence. To compute the percentage overlap between repertoires, the number of shared unique clonotypes was divided by the size of the smaller repertoire. RTK rarefaction, the Chao1 estimator, and Recon v2.1 estimates of unobserved clonotypes were used to assess repertoire richness. Generation probabilities were computed with OLGA for all TCRbeta clonotypes obtained by the gDNA method from several donors. TCRdb re-hosts the immuneACCESS table, in-frame sequences only. Its copies lack some clones; in the studies checked, an unresolved V gene accounts for under half of them, and the cause for the rest is not known. The V and J calls and the clone size are those of that table, but D and trimming were determined from the DNA. The sample table shows fewer than 850,000 clones, and 90% are seen once. The ten largest clones add up to 34% of the sample.

There are 15 amino acids in the CDR3, from cysteine to phenylalanine inclusive. The CDR3 DNA has 45 bases and is translated from base 1. CDR1 and CDR2, looked up from the germline V gene, are MNHNS and SASEGT. The sample was memory CD8+ T cells from PBMCs. Sample cell subset or site, as interpreted from the label and publication: CD45RO+ cells pooled with CCR7-negative TemRA cells. This sequence was found in a man younger than 35 in good health. Some clones in this sample may be carry-over from other donors' samples. The chain joins TRBV6-1 to TRBJ2-7; a stretch of 11 junction bases matches TRBD1. The DNA sequence is given as TGTGCCAGCAGCGAAGGGACAGGGGGCTCCTACGAGCAGTACTTC. The resulting protein is CASSEGTGGSYEQYF.